The 30 T cell receptor beta chains below all came from one sample that was sequenced in a study of shared clonotypes between healthy human individuals. Assay: immunoSEQ multiplex PCR; the TCRdb copy retains only in-frame clones and omits some. Seen here are about a million clones, around 74% observed once, and the top ten hold 1.4% to 1.5%. Sequencing was carried out using memory CD4+ T cells sorted from blood. Subset given: CD45RA-negative fraction. Source of these receptors: a young man in good health.

This clone was seen just once. The chain recombines TRBV6-6 with TRBJ1-6; no clear D. Germline V lookup: CDR1 MNHNY, CDR2 SVGAGI (reference sequence). V was clipped by 7 bases and J by 2 bases, with 15 bases between them. The CDR3 sequence is 16 residues long. This chain's CDR3 is CASNSPGRPYNSPLHF. For the CDR3, the DNA is TGTGCCAGCAACAGTCCGGGCAGACCCTATAATTCACCCCTCCACTTT.

The chain combines TRBV2 with TRBJ1-2, with 8 nucleotides matching TRBD1. This CDR3 has 13 residues. CDR1 is SNHLY and CDR2 is FYNNEI in the germline V gene. V lost 3 bases and J lost 8; bases outside the gene matches: 5. The CDR3: CASSDDRGRGYTF. The CDR3 coding sequence is TGTGCCAGCAGTGACGACAGGGGTAGGGGCTACACCTTC. Based on the CDR3 plus reference TRBV2 and TRBJ1-2, the full variable domain is EPEVTQTPSHQVTQMGQEVILRCVPISNHLYFYWYRQILGQKVEFLVSFYNNEISEKSEIFDDQFSVERPDGSNFTLKIRSTKLEDSAMYFCASSDDRGRGYTFGSGTRLTVV.

The gene calls are TRBV5-6 and TRBJ2-7, with D tentatively TRBD1 or TRBD2 (5 bases each). CDR1 is SGHDT and CDR2 is YYEEEE in the germline V gene. CDR3 size: 14 residues. V was clipped by 4 bases and J by 2 bases, with 13 bases between them. In nucleotides, the CDR3 is TGTGCCAGCAGCCTTGGGGGAAAGCCCTACGAGCAGTACTTC. Translation gives CASSLGGKPYEQYF.

CDR3 in DNA: TGTGCCAGCAGCCGGACTAGCGGGATCGATGAGCAGTTCTTC. It is translated as CASSRTSGIDEQFF. The V and J genes are TRBV6-6 and TRBJ2-1; 12 nucleotides agree with TRBD2. V was pared by 6 bases and J by 8 bases, with 5 bases of the junction left unmatched. Looked up from germline, CDR1 is MNHNY and CDR2 is SVGAGI (reference sequence). This CDR3 is 14 amino acids long.

The chain couples TRBV2 to TRBJ2-3; 10 positions agree with TRBD2. V gave up 4 bases and J gave up 0 bases; unmatched junction bases: 1. Per the germline V gene, CDR1 is SNHLY and CDR2 is FYNNEI. The CDR3 runs 15 residues. CDR3 coding DNA: TGTGCCAGCAGTGTAGCGGGGGGTAGCACAGATACGCAGTATTTT. Translating gives CASSVAGGSTDTQYF.

Notes on this clone: Germline and junction disagree at one end, which may indicate a read error. This chain links TRBV5-6 with TRBJ2-1, with D maybe TRBD1 (6 bases). The CDR3 spans 16 residues. Per germline, CDR1 SGHDT and CDR2 YYEEEE. In nucleotides, the CDR3 is TGTGCCAGCACCTTGACAGGCTCGAGCTCCTACAATGAGCAGTTCTTC. This encodes CASTLTGSSSYNEQFF.

The gene calls are TRBV18 and TRBJ1-3; no clear D. The V end lost 4 bases, the J end lost 0 bases, and 4 bases lay between the germline ends. Germline CDR1 is KGHSH and CDR2 is LQKENI. CDR3 size: 13 residues. DNA for the CDR3: TGTGCCAGCTCACATGACTCTGGAAACACCATATATTTT. Encoded protein: CASSHDSGNTIYF.

V is TRBV29-1 and J is TRBJ1-1; D gene uncertain. This CDR3 spans 12 amino acids. The V end was cut by 3 bases, the J end by 1 base, with 6 bases between. The germline gives CDR1 SQVTM, CDR2 ANQGSEA. In DNA, the CDR3 is TGCAGCGTTGATAGTCGGAACACTGAAGCTTTCTTT. Translation: CSVDSRNTEAFF.

This clone was seen only once. This chain joins TRBV2 and TRBJ1-2; D remains ambiguous. CDR3 length: 13 residues. V dropped 6 bases and J dropped 5 bases, with 13 bases sitting between them. Germline-derived CDR1 and CDR2 are SNHLY and FYNNEI. DNA of the CDR3: TGTGCCAGCAGGGGAGAGGGAATTTATGGCTACACCTTC. Translating it yields CASRGEGIYGYTF.

The chain is built from TRBV19 and TRBJ1-1; D gene ambiguous. The CDR3 runs to 14 residues. Germline-derived CDR1 and CDR2 are LNHDA and SQIVND (reference sequence). Trimming stripped 6 bases from V and 0 bases from J, with 11 bases between. DNA for the CDR3: TGTGCCAGTAGGTACGTGGGCTTGAACACTGAAGCTTTCTTT. Translated, it gives CASRYVGLNTEAFF. The complete variable domain, with remaining parts taken from reference TRBV19 and TRBJ1-1, reads DGGITQSPKYLFRKEGQNVTLSCEQNLNHDAMYWYRQDPGQGLRLIYYSQIVNDFQKGDIAEGYSVSREKKESFPLTVTSAQKNPTAFYLCASRYVGLNTEAFFGQGTRLTVV.

V usage is TRBV5-1 and J usage is TRBJ1-1; 7 bases match TRBD1. V lost 5 bases to trimming and J lost 3 bases; unmatched junction nucleotides: 7. The CDR3 totals 14 residues. Germline CDR1 SGHRS, CDR2 YFSETQ. CDR3 protein: CASRLTGTDTEAFF. CDR3 bases: TGCGCCAGCAGGCTAACAGGGACAGACACTGAAGCTTTCTTT.

The V and J genes are TRBV4-1 and TRBJ1-2, with D hard to call. V was trimmed by 2 bases and J by 3 bases, leaving 13 bases between them. Germline V gives CDR1 MGHRA, CDR2 YSYEKL. This CDR3 region has 15 residues. CDR3 sequence: CASSQLQIPYYGYTF. CDR3 bases: TGCGCCAGCAGCCAATTACAGATTCCCTACTATGGCTACACCTTC.

The rearrangement uses TRBV4-2 and TRBJ2-3; 8 bases map to TRBD2. With V trimmed by 1 base and J by 0 bases, 0 bases remained unmatched. Germline V gene data show CDR1 as LGHNA and CDR2 as YNFKEQ. The CDR3 covers 15 residues. This chain's CDR3 is CASSQGTSSTDTQYF. The CDR3 DNA sequence: TGTGCCAGCAGCCAAGGGACTAGCAGCACAGATACGCAGTATTTT.

The V gene is TRBV11-3, the J gene TRBJ2-5; D is unclear. V was shortened by 1 base and J by 1 base, with 19 bases between the two germline ends. CDR1 and CDR2 (germline): SGHNT, YENEEA. CDR3 length equals 18 residues. The CDR3 loop reads CASSLGFGYGPTQETQYF. DNA for the CDR3: TGTGCCAGCAGCTTAGGATTTGGCTACGGGCCGACCCAAGAGACCCAGTACTTC.

The rearrangement uses TRBV7-2 and TRBJ2-1; weak D call: TRBD2 (5 bases). This CDR3 has 15 residues. V dropped 5 bases and J dropped 0 bases, with 11 bases sitting between them. Looked up from germline, CDR1 is SGHTA and CDR2 is FQGNSA. As DNA, the CDR3 is TGTGCCAGCAGCCTTAGCGTGTTCTCCTACAATGAGCAGTTCTTC. Amino acid sequence: CASSLSVFSYNEQFF.

This rearrangement joins TRBV2 to TRBJ2-1, with D possibly being TRBD1 or TRBD2 (6 bases each). The V gene lost 7 bases and the J gene lost 6 bases, with 13 bases spanning the gap. This CDR3 contains 13 residues. Germline V CDR1 and CDR2: SNHLY, FYNNEI. This chain's CDR3 is CASITGGSNEQFF. The CDR3 coding sequence is TGTGCCAGCATTACCGGGGGCTCCAATGAGCAGTTCTTC.

This clone has just one count. The V gene is TRBV19, the J gene TRBJ1-2, with D possibly matching TRBD1 (6 bases). V gave up 3 bases and J gave up 6 bases, with 11 bases separating them. This CDR3 is 13 amino acids long. Germline-derived CDR1 and CDR2 are LNHDA and SQIVND (reference sequence). CDR3 in DNA: TGTGCCAGTAGTATTCGGGCAGGGGATGGCTACACCTTC. It codes for CASSIRAGDGYTF.

Details on this clone: The junction departs from the called germline gene at one end, perhaps through a read error. The V gene is TRBV7-7, the J gene TRBJ2-1; 10 nucleotides line up with TRBD2. The germline CDR1 and CDR2 sequences are SSHAT and FNYEAQ (reference sequence). The CDR3 is made up of 14 amino acids. The CDR3 sequence: CASSSGLASNEQFF. In DNA form, the CDR3 reads TGTGCTAGCAGCTCGGGACTAGCGTCCAATGAGCAGTTCTTC. The complete variable domain, with remaining parts taken from reference TRBV7-7 and TRBJ2-1, reads GAGVSQSPRYKVTKRGQDVTLRCDPISSHATLYWYQQALGQGPEFLTYFNYEAQPDKSGLPSDRFSAERPEGSISTLTIQRTEQRDSAMYRCASSSGLASNEQFFGPGTRLTVL.

V gene TRBV4-2 combines with J gene TRBJ2-5, with TRBD2 matching over 7 bases. Per germline, CDR1 LGHNA and CDR2 YNFKEQ. Trimming removed 4 bases from V and 4 bases from J; junction bases left unmatched: 6. This CDR3 has 14 amino acids. The CDR3 DNA reads as TGTGCCAGCAGCCCGGGACTACCGGTAGAGACCCAGTACTTC. The encoded protein is CASSPGLPVETQYF.

V is TRBV30 and J is TRBJ2-3; the D is unclear. The CDR3 has 15 amino acids. Germline assignment: CDR1 GTSNPN and CDR2 SVGIG (reference sequence). Between the trimmed V and J ends, which lost 4 bases and 0 bases, there was a span of 14 bases. The CDR3 DNA sequence: TGTGCCTGGACCCACATGCCCGCTAGCACAGATACGCAGTATTTT. Translating it yields CAWTHMPASTDTQYF. Looking up the rest from reference TRBV30 and TRBJ2-3 gives the full variable domain: SQTIHQWPATLVQPVGSPLSLECTVEGTSNPNLYWYRQAAGRGLQLLFYSVGIGQISSEVPQNLSASRPQDRQFILSSKKLLLSDSGFYLCAWTHMPASTDTQYFGPGTRLTVL.

The sample holds many counts of this clone. This sequence joins TRBV11-2 and TRBJ2-7; tentative D call: TRBD2 (6 bases). The CDR3 consists of 14 residues. Trimming cost V 7 bases and J 4 bases, with 17 bases left between them. In germline, CDR1 is SGHAT, CDR2 FQNNGV. CDR3 sequence (DNA): TGTGCCAGCAAATCGGACTACCTAGGGTACGAGCAGTACTTC. This encodes CASKSDYLGYEQYF.

On this clone: Different DNA sequences within this sample yield the same CDR3. This sequence joins TRBV7-2 and TRBJ2-3, with D possibly being TRBD2 (5 bases). The CDR3 covers 15 residues. V gave up 2 bases and J gave up 0 bases, with 9 bases separating them. Germline V gives CDR1 SGHTA, CDR2 FQGNSA. The CDR3 DNA sequence: TGTGCCAGCAGCTTAACGGGGAGCAGCACAGATACGCAGTATTTT. This encodes CASSLTGSSTDTQYF.

This rearrangement joins TRBV19 to TRBJ1-5; D perhaps matches TRBD1 (6 bases). The V end was cut by 7 bases, the J end by 4 bases, with 11 bases between. Germline CDR1 is LNHDA and CDR2 is SQIVND (reference sequence). The CDR3 consists of 13 residues. The chain's CDR3 is CASTGQRNQPQHF. The CDR3, as DNA: TGTGCCAGTACTGGACAGAGGAATCAGCCCCAGCATTTT.

This clone appeared a single time. The chain uses TRBV7-2 and TRBJ2-7; D not certain. Germline-derived CDR1 and CDR2 are SGHTA and FQGNSA. Trimming left V 0 bases short and J 2 bases short, with 11 bases between. The CDR3 spans 15 residues. CDR3 loop: CASSLALESTYEQYF. The DNA for the CDR3 is TGTGCCAGCAGCTTAGCGCTGGAATCGACCTACGAGCAGTACTTC.

The rearrangement joins TRBV7-2 to TRBJ2-7; 11 bases are a match to TRBD2. CDR1 and CDR2 (germline): SGHTA, FQGNSA. The CDR3 contains 16 residues. Germline trimming cut 5 bases from V and 4 bases from J; bases unmatched to any gene: 10. Here the CDR3 reads CASSESISGRAYEQYF. CDR3 in DNA: TGTGCCAGCAGCGAATCGATTAGCGGGAGGGCTTACGAGCAGTACTTC.

The rearrangement joins TRBV2 to TRBJ2-5, with D perhaps matching TRBD1 (6 bases). Deletions cut 7 bases from V and 5 bases from J, with 23 bases between. CDR3 size: 16 residues. The germline V gene encodes CDR1 SNHLY and CDR2 FYNNEI. The DNA of the CDR3 is TGTGCCAGCAAAAGAACCGGACAGCCCTCTAGGGAGACCCAGTACTTC. Its protein product is CASKRTGQPSRETQYF.

The gene calls are TRBV30 and TRBJ2-3, with D possibly matching TRBD2 (7 bases). This CDR3 comprises 15 residues. V was cut by 0 bases and J by 3 bases, with 13 bases left in between. From germline, CDR1 is GTSNPN and CDR2 SVGIG (reference sequence). The CDR3: CAWSVGGAPTDTQYF. The CDR3 coding sequence is TGTGCCTGGAGTGTGGGGGGGGCGCCGACAGATACGCAGTATTTT.

The chain joins TRBV9 to TRBJ2-7; a weak D match, TRBD2 (5 bases). Germline CDR1 reads SGDLS; CDR2 reads YYNGEE. This CDR3 contains 12 residues. Trimming pared 6 bases from V and 3 bases from J, leaving 10 bases between. CDR3 residues: CASIRGIYEQYF. CDR3 coding DNA: TGTGCCAGCATCAGAGGGATCTACGAGCAGTACTTC. Full variable domain (missing parts from reference TRBV9 and TRBJ2-7): DSGVTQTPKHLITATGQRVTLRCSPRSGDLSVYWYQQSLDQGLQFLIQYYNGEERAKGNILERFSAQQFPDLHSELNLSSLELGDSALYFCASIRGIYEQYFGPGTRLTVT.

This clone was seen only a few times. The chain recombines TRBV30 with TRBJ1-1; 7 nucleotides agree with TRBD1. V was clipped by 2 bases and J by 9 bases; unmatched bases: 15. Germline V lookup: CDR1 GTSNPN, CDR2 SVGIG (reference sequence). The CDR3 sequence is 15 residues long. The CDR3 loop reads CAWSPRTGRTLKAFF. As DNA, the CDR3 is TGTGCCTGGAGTCCTCGGACAGGTCGAACACTGAAAGCTTTCTTT.

The chain couples TRBV23-1 to TRBJ2-5, with D unclear. TRBV23-1 is reported as an ORF; its role is uncertain. CDR3 length equals 14 residues. Trimming shortened V by 5 bases and J by 4 bases, and 14 bases separated the two germline ends. The CDR3 protein is CASSEEFIGETQYF. The CDR3 nucleotides are TGCGCCAGCAGTGAAGAATTTATTGGAGAGACCCAGTACTTC.